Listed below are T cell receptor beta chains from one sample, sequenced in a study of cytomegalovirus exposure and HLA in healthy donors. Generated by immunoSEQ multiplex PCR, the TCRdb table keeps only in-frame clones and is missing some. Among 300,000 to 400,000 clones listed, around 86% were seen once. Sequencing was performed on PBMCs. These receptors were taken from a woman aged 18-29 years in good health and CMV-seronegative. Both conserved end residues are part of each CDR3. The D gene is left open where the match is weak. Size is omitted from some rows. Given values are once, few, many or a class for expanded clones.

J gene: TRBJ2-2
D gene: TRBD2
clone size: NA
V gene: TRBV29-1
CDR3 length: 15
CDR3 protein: CSVELAGTNTGELFF
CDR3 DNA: TGCAGCGTTGAACTAGCGGGCACGAACACCGGGGAGCTGTTTTTT

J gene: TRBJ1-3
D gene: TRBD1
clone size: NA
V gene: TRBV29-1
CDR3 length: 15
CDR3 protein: CSVAPGTGGGNTIYF
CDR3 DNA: TGCAGCGTCGCTCCCGGGACAGGGGGCGGAAACACCATATATTTT

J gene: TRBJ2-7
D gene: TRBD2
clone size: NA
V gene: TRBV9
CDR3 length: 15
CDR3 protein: CASSVGASGGYEQYF
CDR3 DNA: TGTGCCAGCAGCGTAGGGGCTAGCGGGGGCTACGAGCAGTACTTC

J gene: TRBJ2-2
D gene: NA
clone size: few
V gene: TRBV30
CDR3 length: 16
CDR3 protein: CAWSDRGTQNTGELFF
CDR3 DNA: TGTGCCTGGAGCGACCGAGGGACTCAGAACACCGGGGAGCTGTTTTTT

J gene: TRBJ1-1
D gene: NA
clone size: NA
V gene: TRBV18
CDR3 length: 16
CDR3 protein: CASSPRSGAMNTEAFF
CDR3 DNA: TGTGCCAGCTCACCACGGTCAGGGGCAATGAACACTGAAGCTTTCTTT

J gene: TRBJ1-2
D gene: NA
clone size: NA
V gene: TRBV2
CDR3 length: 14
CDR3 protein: CASSRDMETRGYTF
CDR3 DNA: TGTGCCAGCAGCCGGGACATGGAGACGCGTGGCTACACCTTC

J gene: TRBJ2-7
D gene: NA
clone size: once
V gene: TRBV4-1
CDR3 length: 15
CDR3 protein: CASSYGRQGGHEQYF
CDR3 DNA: TGCGCCAGCAGCTACGGTCGACAGGGAGGTCACGAGCAGTACTTC

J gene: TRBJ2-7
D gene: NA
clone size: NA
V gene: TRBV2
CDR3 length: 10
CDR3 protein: CASSLYEQYF
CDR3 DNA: TGTGCCAGCAGTCTTTACGAGCAGTACTTC

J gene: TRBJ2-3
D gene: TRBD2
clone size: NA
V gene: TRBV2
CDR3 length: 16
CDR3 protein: CASSNPGLARTDTQYF
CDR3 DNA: TGTGCCAGCAGCAACCCGGGACTAGCGAGGACAGATACGCAGTATTTT

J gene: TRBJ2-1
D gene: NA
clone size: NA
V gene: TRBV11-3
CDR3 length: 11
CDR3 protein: CASSFRGEQFF
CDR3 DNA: TGTGCCAGCAGCTTTAGGGGAGAGCAGTTCTTC

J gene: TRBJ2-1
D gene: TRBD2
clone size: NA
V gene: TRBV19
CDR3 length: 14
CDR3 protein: CASSHGGGYNEQFF
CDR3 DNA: TGTGCCAGTAGCCACGGGGGGGGTTACAATGAGCAGTTCTTC

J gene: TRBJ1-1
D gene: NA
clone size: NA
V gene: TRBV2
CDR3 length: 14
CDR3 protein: CASSEHGRSTEAFF
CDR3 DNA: TGTGCCAGCAGTGAACACGGCAGGTCGACTGAAGCTTTCTTT

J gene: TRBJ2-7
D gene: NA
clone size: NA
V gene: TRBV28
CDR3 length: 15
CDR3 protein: CASSLAGTPPYEQYF
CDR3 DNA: TGTGCCAGCAGTTTGGCTGGGACACCCCCCTACGAGCAGTACTTC

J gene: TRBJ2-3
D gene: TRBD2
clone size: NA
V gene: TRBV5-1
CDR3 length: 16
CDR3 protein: CASSPVASGASATQYF
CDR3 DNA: TGCGCCAGCAGCCCGGTGGCTAGCGGGGCCTCAGCTACGCAGTATTTT

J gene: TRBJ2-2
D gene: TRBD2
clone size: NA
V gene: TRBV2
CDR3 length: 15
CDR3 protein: CASNKGTSSAGELFF
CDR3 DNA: TGTGCCAGCAACAAAGGGACTAGCAGTGCGGGGGAGCTGTTTTTT

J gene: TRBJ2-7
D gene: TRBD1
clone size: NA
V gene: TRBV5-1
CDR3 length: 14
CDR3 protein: CASSTGVANYEQYF
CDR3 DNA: TGCGCCAGCTCCACAGGGGTCGCCAACTACGAGCAGTACTTC

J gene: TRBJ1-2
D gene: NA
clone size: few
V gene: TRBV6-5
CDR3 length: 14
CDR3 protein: CASSYGSRSYGYTF
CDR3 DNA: TGTGCCAGCAGTTACGGCAGTCGTTCCTATGGCTACACCTTC

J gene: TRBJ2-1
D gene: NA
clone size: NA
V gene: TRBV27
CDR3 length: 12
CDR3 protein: CASSLLSDEQFF
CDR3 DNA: TGTGCCAGCAGTTTACTCAGTGATGAGCAGTTCTTC

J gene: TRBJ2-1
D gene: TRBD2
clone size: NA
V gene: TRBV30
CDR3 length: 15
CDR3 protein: CAWSGLAGGGSEQFF
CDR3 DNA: TGTGCCTGGAGTGGACTAGCGGGAGGCGGGAGTGAGCAGTTCTTC

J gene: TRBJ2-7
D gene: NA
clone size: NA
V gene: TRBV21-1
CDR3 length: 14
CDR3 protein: CASSENDRTYEQYF
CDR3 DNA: TGTGCCAGCAGCGAGAATGACAGAACCTACGAGCAGTACTTC

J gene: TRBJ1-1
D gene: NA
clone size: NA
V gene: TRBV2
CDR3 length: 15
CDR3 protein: CASSDSALANTEAFF
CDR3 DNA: TGTGCCAGCAGTGACTCGGCTCTAGCGAACACTGAAGCTTTCTTT

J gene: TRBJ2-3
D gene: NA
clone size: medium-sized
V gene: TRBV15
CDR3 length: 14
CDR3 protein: CATSAQGAVDTQYF
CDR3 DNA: TGTGCCACCAGCGCACAGGGTGCGGTGGATACGCAGTATTTT

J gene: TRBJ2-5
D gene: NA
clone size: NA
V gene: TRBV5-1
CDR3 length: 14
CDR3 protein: CASSLNDRTGTQYF
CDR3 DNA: TGCGCCAGCAGCTTAAATGACAGGACGGGGACCCAGTACTTC

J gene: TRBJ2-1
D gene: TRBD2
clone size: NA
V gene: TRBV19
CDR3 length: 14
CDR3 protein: CASSTGGRNNEQFF
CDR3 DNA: TGTGCCAGTAGTACGGGGGGGCGTAACAATGAGCAGTTCTTC

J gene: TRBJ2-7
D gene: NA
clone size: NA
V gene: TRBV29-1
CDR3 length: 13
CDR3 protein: CSVEEAVSYEQYF
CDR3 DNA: TGCAGCGTTGAAGAGGCAGTCTCCTACGAGCAGTACTTC

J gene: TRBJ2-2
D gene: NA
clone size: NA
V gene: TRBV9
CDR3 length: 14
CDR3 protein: CASSAGFGIGELFF
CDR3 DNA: TGTGCCAGCAGCGCCGGGTTTGGAATCGGGGAGCTGTTTTTT

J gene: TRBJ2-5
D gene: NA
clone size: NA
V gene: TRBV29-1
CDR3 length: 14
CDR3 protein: CSVVRGGNQETQYF
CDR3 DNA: TGCAGCGTTGTGAGGGGCGGGAACCAAGAGACCCAGTACTTC

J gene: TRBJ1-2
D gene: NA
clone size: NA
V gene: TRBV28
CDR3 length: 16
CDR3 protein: CASSKSAWGGSYGYTF
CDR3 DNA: TGTGCCAGCAGCAAGTCCGCGTGGGGGGGCAGCTATGGCTACACCTTC

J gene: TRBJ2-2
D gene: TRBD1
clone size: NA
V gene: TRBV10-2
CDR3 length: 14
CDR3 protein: CASSLQGAAGELFF
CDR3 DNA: TGCGCCAGCAGTCTCCAGGGGGCTGCGGGGGAGCTGTTTTTT

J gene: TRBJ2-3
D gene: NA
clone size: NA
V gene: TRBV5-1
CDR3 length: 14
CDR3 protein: CASRVALGTDTQYF
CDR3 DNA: TGCGCCAGCAGGGTGGCTCTAGGCACAGATACGCAGTATTTT

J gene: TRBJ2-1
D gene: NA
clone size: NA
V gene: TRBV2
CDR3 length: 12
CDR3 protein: CASSYLGDEQFF
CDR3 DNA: TGTGCCAGCAGCTACCTAGGGGATGAGCAGTTCTTC

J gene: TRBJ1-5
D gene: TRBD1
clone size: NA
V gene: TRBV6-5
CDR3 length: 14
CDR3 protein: CASSPRTGHQPQHF
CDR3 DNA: TGTGCCAGCAGTCCTCGGACAGGGCATCAGCCCCAGCATTTT

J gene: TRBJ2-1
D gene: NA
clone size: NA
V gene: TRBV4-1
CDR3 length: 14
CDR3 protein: CASFLATIRGEQFF
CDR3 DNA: TGCGCCAGCTTCCTAGCTACCATTAGGGGGGAGCAGTTCTTC

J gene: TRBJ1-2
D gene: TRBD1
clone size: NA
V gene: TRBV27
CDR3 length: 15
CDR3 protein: CASSFRGGAYYGYTF
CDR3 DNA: TGTGCCAGCAGTTTCCGAGGGGGCGCGTACTATGGCTACACCTTC

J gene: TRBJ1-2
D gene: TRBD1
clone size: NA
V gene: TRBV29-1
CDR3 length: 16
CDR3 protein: CSVGGTGEMVLDGYTF
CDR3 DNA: TGCAGCGTTGGTGGGACAGGGGAAATGGTATTGGATGGCTACACCTTC

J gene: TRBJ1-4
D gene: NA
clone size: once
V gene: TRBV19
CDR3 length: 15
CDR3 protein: CASTRGREINEKLFF
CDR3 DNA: TGTGCCAGTACTCGGGGGAGGGAGATTAATGAAAAACTGTTTTTT

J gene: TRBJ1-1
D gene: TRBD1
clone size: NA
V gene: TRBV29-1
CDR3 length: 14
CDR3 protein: CSVTGTVMNTEAFF
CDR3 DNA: TGCAGCGTAACCGGGACAGTCATGAACACTGAAGCTTTCTTT

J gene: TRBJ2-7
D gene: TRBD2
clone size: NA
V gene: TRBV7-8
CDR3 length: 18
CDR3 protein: CASSNRLAGATSSYEQYF
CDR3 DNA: TGTGCCAGCAGCAATAGACTAGCGGGGGCCACTAGCTCCTACGAGCAGTACTTC

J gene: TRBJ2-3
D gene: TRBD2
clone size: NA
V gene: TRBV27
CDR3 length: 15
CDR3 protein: CASSLSRGRADTQYF
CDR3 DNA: TGTGCCAGCAGTTTATCGCGGGGGAGGGCAGATACGCAGTATTTT

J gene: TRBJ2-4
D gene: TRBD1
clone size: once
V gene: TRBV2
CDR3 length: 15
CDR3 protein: CASSEDRGAKNIQYF
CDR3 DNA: TGTGCCAGCAGCGAGGACAGGGGAGCCAAAAACATTCAGTACTTC

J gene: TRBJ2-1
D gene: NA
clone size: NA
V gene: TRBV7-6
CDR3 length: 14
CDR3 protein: CASTEASSYNEQFF
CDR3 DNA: TGTGCCAGCACGGAGGCTAGCTCCTACAATGAGCAGTTCTTC

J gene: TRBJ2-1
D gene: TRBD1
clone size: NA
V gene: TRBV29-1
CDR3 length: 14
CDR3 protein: CSGSPGTGGYEQFF
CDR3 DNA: TGCAGCGGTTCGCCCGGGACAGGGGGCTATGAGCAGTTCTTC

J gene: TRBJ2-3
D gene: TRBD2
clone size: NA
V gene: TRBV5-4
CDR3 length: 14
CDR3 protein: CASSPGLETDTQYF
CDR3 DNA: TGTGCCAGCAGCCCCGGACTAGAGACAGATACGCAGTATTTT

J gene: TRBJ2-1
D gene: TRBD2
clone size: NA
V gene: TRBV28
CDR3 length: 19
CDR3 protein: CASSLPLSSGGGRYNEQFF
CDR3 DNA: TGTGCCAGCAGTTTACCCTTGAGTTCGGGGGGAGGGCGCTACAATGAGCAGTTCTTC

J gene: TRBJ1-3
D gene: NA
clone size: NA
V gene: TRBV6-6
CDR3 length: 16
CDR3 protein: CASSQGPPSTGNTIYF
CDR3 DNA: TGTGCCAGCAGTCAGGGGCCACCCAGTACTGGAAACACCATATATTTT

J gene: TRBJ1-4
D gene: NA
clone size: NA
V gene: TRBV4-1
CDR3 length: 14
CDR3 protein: CASNPRVTNEKLFF
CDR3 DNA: TGCGCCAGCAACCCCCGGGTAACTAATGAAAAACTGTTTTTT

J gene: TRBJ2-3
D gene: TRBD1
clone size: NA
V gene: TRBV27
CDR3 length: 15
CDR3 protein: CASSLGQGATDTQYF
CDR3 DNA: TGTGCCAGCAGTTTAGGACAGGGGGCAACAGATACGCAGTATTTT

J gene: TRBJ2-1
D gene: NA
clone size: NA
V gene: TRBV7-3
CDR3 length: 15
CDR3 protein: CASSLDPQVYNEQFF
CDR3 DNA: TGTGCCAGCAGCTTAGATCCCCAGGTGTACAATGAGCAGTTCTTC

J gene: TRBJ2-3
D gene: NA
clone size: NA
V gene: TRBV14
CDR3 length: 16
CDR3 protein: CASSQGVTTNTDTQYF
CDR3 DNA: TGTGCCAGCAGCCAAGGGGTTACGACTAACACAGATACGCAGTATTTT

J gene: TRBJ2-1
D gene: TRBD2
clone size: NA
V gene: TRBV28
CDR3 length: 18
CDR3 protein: CASSLYAREGTPYNEQFF
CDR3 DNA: TGTGCCAGCAGTTTATACGCCAGGGAGGGAACTCCCTACAATGAGCAGTTCTTC

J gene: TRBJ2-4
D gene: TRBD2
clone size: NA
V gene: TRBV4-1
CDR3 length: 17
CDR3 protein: CASSQGAKAGARNIQYF
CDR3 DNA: TGCGCCAGCAGCCAAGGGGCCAAAGCGGGGGCAAGGAACATTCAGTACTTC

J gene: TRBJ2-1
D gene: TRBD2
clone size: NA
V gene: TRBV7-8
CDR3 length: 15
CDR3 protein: CASSSLAGGYNEQFF
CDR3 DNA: TGTGCCAGCAGCTCATTAGCGGGGGGTTACAATGAGCAGTTCTTC

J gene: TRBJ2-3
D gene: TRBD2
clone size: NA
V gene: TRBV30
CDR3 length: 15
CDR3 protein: CAWSTGLAGAPTQYF
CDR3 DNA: TGTGCCTGGAGTACGGGACTAGCGGGGGCTCCTACGCAGTATTTT

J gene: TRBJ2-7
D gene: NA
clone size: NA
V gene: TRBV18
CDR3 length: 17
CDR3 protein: CASSPIGQPNSSYEQYF
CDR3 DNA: TGTGCCAGCTCACCAATTGGACAACCTAATAGCTCCTACGAGCAGTACTTC